Included here is one T cell receptor (beta chain) sequence, with context. The data are from a study of CD4 and CD8 cells across lung adenocarcinoma regions. Each CDR3 protein gets one entry after TCRdb re-called the PCR reads with MiXCR. The sample lists more than 6,000 distinct CDR3 sequences, roughly half occurring once. Sequenced: CD8+ T cells from the center of a lung tumor. The sequence was collected from a male donor with lung adenocarcinoma. The CD4 and CD8 labels of this study may be unreliable.

The CDR3 sequence: CASSYSTLNTGELFF. CDR3 nucleotides: TGTGCCAGCAGTTACTCGACTTTAAACACCGGGGAGCTGTTTTTT. V usage is TRBV6-5 and J usage is TRBJ2-2; unclear D gene. Trimming left V 0 bases short and J 2 bases short, with 7 bases between. The CDR3 spans 15 residues. Germline V gives CDR1 MNHEY, CDR2 SVGAGI.